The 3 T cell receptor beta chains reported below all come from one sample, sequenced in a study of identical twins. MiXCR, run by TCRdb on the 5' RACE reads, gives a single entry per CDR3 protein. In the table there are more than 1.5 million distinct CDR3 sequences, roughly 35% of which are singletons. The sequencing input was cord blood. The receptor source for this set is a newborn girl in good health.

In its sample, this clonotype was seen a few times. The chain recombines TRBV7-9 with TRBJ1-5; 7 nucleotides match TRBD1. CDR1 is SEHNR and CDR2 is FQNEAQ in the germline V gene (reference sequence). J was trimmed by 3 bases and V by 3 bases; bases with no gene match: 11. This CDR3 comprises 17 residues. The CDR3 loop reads CASSLAGVTGFNQPQHF. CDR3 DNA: TGTGCCAGCAGCTTGGCTGGGGTGACAGGGTTCAATCAGCCCCAGCATTTT.

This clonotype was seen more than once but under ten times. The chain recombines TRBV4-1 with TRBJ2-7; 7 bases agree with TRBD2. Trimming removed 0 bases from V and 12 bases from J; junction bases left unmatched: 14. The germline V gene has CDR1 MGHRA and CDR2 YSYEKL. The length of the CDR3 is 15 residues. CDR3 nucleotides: TGCGCCAGCAGCCAAGACGCGCTAGCGGTTAAGTACCCGTACTTC. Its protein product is CASSQDALAVKYPYF.

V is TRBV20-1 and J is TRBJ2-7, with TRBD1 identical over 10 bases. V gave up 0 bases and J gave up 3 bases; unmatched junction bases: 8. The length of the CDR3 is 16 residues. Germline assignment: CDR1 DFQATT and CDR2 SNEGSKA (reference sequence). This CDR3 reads CSARDDRGPLHYEQYF. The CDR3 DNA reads TGCAGTGCTAGAGACGACAGGGGGCCATTACACTACGAGCAGTACTTC.